The next 3 T cell receptor beta chains were all read from a single sample in a study of cytomegalovirus exposure and HLA in healthy donors. Vbeta (60) and Jbeta (13) primers were used in the PCR. The protocol was immunoSEQ multiplex PCR, while the TCRdb copy is restricted to in-frame clones and leaves out a portion. Of fewer than 250,000 clones in the sample, around 87% were seen once. Sequenced sample: PBMCs. Receptor source: a man younger than 45 in good health and CMV-seronegative.

About this clone itself: One junction end disagrees with the germline gene, perhaps due to a read error. The chain recombines TRBV7-7 with TRBJ2-5; tentatively, D is TRBD1 or TRBD2 (6 bases each). The CDR3 covers 15 residues. Germline V gene sequence: CDR1 SSHAT, CDR2 FNYEAQ (reference sequence). CDR3 sequence: CASSLGGLPGETQYF. DNA for the CDR3: TGTGCTAGCAGCTTAGGGGGGCTACCAGGGGAGACCCAGTACTTC.

This chain connects TRBV29-1 to TRBJ2-2; a weak D match, TRBD1 (6 bases). This CDR3 has 14 residues. Germline V gives CDR1 SQVTM, CDR2 ANQGSEA. The V gene lost 0 bases and the J gene lost 5 bases, with 10 bases spanning the gap. The CDR3, as DNA: TGCAGCGTTGAAGAACAGGGAAGGACCGGGGAGCTGTTTTTT. Protein product: CSVEEQGRTGELFF.

The chain recombines TRBV19 with TRBJ2-5; 11 nucleotides match TRBD2. From germline, CDR1 is LNHDA and CDR2 SQIVND (reference sequence). CDR3 length: 16 amino acids. J was trimmed by 0 bases and V by 6 bases; bases with no gene match: 6. CDR3: CASRPTSGGYQETQYF. The DNA for the CDR3 is TGTGCCAGTAGGCCCACTAGCGGGGGTTACCAAGAGACCCAGTACTTC.